Detailed here is one T cell receptor beta chain. This record comes from a study of blood T cell repertoires in COVID-19. Across the whole study: The study drew acute and convalescent COVID-19 samples from the United States, Italy and Spain.

Sequencing was performed with immunoSEQ multiplex PCR; in TCRdb, only in-frame clones are kept and a portion is missing. Of about 170,000 clones in the sample, 90% to 95% were seen once. The receptor was isolated from a man aged 50-60 years with acute or convalescent COVID-19. Sequencing input: peripheral blood.

The CDR3 is CASSYSAGISSYEQYV. The CDR3 DNA sequence: TGTGCCAGCAGTTACTCGGCAGGGATAAGCTCCTACGAGCAGTACGTC. This chain uses TRBV6-6 with TRBJ2-7; possibly TRBD1 for D (5 bases). Germline V gives CDR1 MNHNY, CDR2 SVGAGI (reference sequence). This CDR3 comprises 16 residues. Trimming stripped 0 bases from V and 0 bases from J, with 12 bases between.